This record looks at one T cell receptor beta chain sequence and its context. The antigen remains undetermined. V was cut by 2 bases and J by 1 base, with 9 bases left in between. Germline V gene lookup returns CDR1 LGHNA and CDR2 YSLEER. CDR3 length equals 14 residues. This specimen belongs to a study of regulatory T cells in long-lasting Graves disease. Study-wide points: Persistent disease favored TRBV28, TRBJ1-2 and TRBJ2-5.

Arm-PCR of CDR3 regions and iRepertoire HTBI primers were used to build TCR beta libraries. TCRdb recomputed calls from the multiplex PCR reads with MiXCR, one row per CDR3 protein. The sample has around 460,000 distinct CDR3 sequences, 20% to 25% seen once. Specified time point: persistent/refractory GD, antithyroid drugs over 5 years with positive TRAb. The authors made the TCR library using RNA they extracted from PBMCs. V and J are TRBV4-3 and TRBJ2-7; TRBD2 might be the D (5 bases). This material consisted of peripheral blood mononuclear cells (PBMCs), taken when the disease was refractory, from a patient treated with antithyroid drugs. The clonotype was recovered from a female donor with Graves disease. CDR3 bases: TGCGCCAGCAGCCAATACACGGGGTCCTACGAGCAGTACTTC. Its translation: CASSQYTGSYEQYF.